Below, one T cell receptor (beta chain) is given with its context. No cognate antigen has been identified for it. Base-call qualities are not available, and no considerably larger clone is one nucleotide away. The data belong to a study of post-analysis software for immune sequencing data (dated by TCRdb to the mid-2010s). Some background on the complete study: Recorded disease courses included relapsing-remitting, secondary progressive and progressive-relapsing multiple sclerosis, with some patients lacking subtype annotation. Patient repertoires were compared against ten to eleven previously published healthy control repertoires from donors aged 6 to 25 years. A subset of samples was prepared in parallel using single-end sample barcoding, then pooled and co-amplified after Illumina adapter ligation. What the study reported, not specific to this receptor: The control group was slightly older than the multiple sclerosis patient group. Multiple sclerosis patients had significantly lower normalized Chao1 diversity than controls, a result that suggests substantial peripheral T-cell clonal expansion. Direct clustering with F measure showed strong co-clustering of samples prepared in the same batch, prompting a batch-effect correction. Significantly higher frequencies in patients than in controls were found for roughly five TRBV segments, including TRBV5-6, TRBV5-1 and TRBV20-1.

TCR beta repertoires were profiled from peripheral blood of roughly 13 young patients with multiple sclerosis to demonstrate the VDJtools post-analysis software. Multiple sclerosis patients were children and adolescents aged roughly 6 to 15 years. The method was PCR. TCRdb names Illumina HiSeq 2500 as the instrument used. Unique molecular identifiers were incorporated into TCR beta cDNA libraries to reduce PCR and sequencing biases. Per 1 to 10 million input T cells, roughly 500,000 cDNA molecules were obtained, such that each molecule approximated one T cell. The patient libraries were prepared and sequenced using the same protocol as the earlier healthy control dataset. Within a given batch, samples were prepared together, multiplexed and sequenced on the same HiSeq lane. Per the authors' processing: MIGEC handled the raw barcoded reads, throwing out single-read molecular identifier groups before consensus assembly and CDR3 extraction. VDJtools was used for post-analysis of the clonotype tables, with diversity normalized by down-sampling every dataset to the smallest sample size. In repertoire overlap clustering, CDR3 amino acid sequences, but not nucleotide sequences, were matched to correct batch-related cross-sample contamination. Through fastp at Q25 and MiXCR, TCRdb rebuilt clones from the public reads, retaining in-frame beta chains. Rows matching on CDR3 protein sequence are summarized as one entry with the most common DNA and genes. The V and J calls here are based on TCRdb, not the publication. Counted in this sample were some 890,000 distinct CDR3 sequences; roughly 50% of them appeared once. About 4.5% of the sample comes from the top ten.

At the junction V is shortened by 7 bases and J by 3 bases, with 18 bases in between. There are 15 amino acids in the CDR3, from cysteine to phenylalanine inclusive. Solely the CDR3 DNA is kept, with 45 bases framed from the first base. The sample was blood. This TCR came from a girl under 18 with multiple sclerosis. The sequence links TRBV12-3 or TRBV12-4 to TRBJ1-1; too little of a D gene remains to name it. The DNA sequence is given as TGTGCCAGCATCCGGTCCTCCCCAAGGGACACTGAAGCTTTCTTT. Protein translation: CASIRSSPRDTEAFF.